This T cell receptor beta chain was captured by sequencing in a study of human T cells and chemical hapten exposure listed by TCRdb under 2021. In terms of the full investigation: For sensitization, 2% DPC in acetone was applied to a roughly 2 cm by roughly 2 cm area of upper inner arm skin. The patient cohort, mostly female, included alopecia areata with under or over 50% scalp involvement, alopecia totalis and alopecia universalis. Blood samples were taken from patients before sensitization (week 0) and then at 2, 6 and about 24 weeks after DPC sensitization. Libraries were pooled for sequencing, and per-sample TCR yields varied mainly because of small differences in library volumes within the pool. Patch testing on the upper back used Finn chambers containing 0.01% DPC, with scoring done after 6 days according to International Contact Dermatitis Research Group standards. About 29 alopecia patients gave blood for TCR sequencing at one to four time points (pre-sensitization, 2, 6 and 24 weeks). In alopecia patients, the study followed how the peripheral blood TCR repertoire changed in vivo over primary and secondary sensitization to diphenylcyclopropenone (DPC), a hapten. Throughout the study period of roughly 24 weeks, patients also received therapeutic DPC doses to the scalp every week. What the work shows at the level of the full study, not this receptor alone: DPC sensitization did not change the number of TCRs with a frequency above 1 in 1000, and there was no evidence of changes in global repertoire structure. After repeated subsampling, changes were observed in the strength of the expansion versus patch-test correlation and in the threshold at which the correlation became significant. A positive correlation was found between the number of PT1 expanded TCRs and patch test score, with significance reached at thresholds 8, 16 and 32 but not 4. Alopecia, a presumed autoimmune disease, was present in all patients, so the immune response of the patients might differ from that of healthy individuals. Expanded TCRs formed significantly more large CDR3 similarity clusters than pre-sensitization or healthy control sets, consistent with antigen-driven responses.

Libraries were constructed by RACE. Instrument used: NextSeq 500. During library preparation, unique molecular identifiers were attached to individual cDNA molecules so that TCRs could be counted in a quantitative, reproducible way. From each blood RNA sample, both TCR alpha and TCR beta chains were sequenced. Per the source publication's procedure: Samples had a median of 95,638 TCRs, with a range from roughly 23,224 to 700,000. The Decombinator software suite was used to annotate the V, J and CDR3 of the TCR reads. For PS versus PT1 abundance plots, all samples were subsampled to the same number of TCRs (28,000). TCRs were defined as expanded if absent before sensitization and observed at least eight times at the 2-week time point. The public reads were reprocessed in TCRdb via fastp at Q25 and MiXCR, keeping in-frame beta chains. Rows are combined by CDR3 protein, so each entry shows the most common genes and DNA. What appears here as the V and J calls and clone size reflects TCRdb's work, not the paper's. The sample profile shows tens of thousands of distinct CDR3 sequences; roughly 10% of them were found once. The top ten clonotypes cover under 2.5% of the sample.

Note on this clonotype: What antigen it recognizes has not been identified. The input lacks base qualities; no much larger clone sits a single base away.

The time point label, as the study defines it: patch test 2, 6 weeks after DPC sensitization. Taken with the paper, the label for treatment or condition translates to: therapeutic diphenylcyclopropenone sensitization with weekly scalp DPC. At each patch-test visit, blood was drawn before the patch test was applied. Patients were considered eligible if aged 18 to 70, diagnosed with alopecia and deemed suitable for DPC therapy, and patients were excluded if pregnant. Unfractionated whole blood was collected in Tempus Blood RNA tubes, and total RNA was extracted from that blood. This receptor was obtained from a woman in her twenties or thirties with alopecia areata. Some clones in this sample may be carry-over from other donors' samples. The sample was whole blood, taken in connection with sensitization to the hapten diphenylcyclopropenone (DPC).

The nucleotide sequence is given as TGTGCCAGCAGCCCACAGGGGGCTTCTACCACCGGGGAGCTGTTTTTT. It specifies CASSPQGASTTGELFF. Here the chain combines TRBV9 and TRBJ2-2; 9 bases in the junction line up with TRBD1. The CDR3 runs 16 residues from the cysteine to the phenylalanine. CDR3 DNA only is kept here, 48 bases in frame from base 1. For this chain, trimming is 4 bases at the V end and 4 bases at the J end, and the number of junction bases without a gene match is 8. Looking up the germline V gene yields CDR1 SGDLS and CDR2 YYNGEE.